The clone carrying this T cell receptor (beta chain) was seen more than once but under ten times. The sample is drawn from a study of OX40 agonist ivuxolimab in advanced cancers. Background on the study: With ivuxolimab, an agonistic anti-OX40 (CD134) antibody, patients were treated. Partial response was recorded in three patients: one hepatocellular carcinoma and two cutaneous melanoma cases.

The assay was immunoSEQ multiplex PCR, and TCRdb's table has in-frame clones only and misses some. Found here are roughly 25,000 clones, 65% to 80% of them singletons; the top ten hold 14%. Losses at the gene ends were 3 bases for V and 2 bases for J; bases not matched to a gene: 11. Germline-derived CDR1 and CDR2 are SGHVS and FQNEAQ. The CDR3 totals 18 residues. Sequenced here: CD4+ or CD8+ T cells sorted from blood, sampled in a trial of the OX40 agonist ivuxolimab. This receptor was taken from an adult with an advanced solid tumor such as melanoma, head and neck, liver or kidney cancer. The chain couples TRBV7-8 to TRBJ2-3; 10 bases agree with TRBD2. CDR3: CASSFPTSGGALTDTQYF. CDR3 nucleotide sequence: TGTGCCAGCAGCTTTCCCACCAGCGGGGGGGCCCTCACAGATACGCAGTATTTT.